Listed here is a single TCR beta chain. It lacks a known antigen. The sample holds no much larger clone one base away, and base qualities are not on file. Additional DNA sequences in this sample encode the identical CDR3. The data stem from a study of blood T cell repertoires in COVID-19 (dated by TCRdb to 2018 to 2021). With respect to the entire study: The collaborator samples originated in the United States, Italy and Spain and spanned the acute and convalescent phases of COVID-19. The material from the prospective study consisted of cDNA or gDNA derived from T cells, B-cell-depleted T cells, or PBMCs. Subjects who had been exposed to COVID-19, were actively infected with it, or had recovered from it provided the deeply sampled blood TCRbeta repertoires that made up the dataset. The repertoires were released in a freely available public database intended as a resource for research on the immune response to SARS-CoV-2. Samples came from the ongoing ImmuneRACE study (first 160 participants) plus 1,254 subjects from 6 global collaborators. Nearly every sample came with metadata listing a de-identified subject ID, COVID-19 status, age in years and sex. Where available, HLA class I and class II types were taken from metadata supplied by the sample provider and were not determined by assay-based typing.

Each collaborating institution followed its own protocols to collect whole blood in K2EDTA tubes. For TCRbeta analysis, collaborator samples were shipped as frozen whole blood, as isolated PBMCs, or as DNA extracted from either sample type. The immunoSEQ Assay, a bias-controlled multiplex PCR, was used to amplify TCRbeta CDR3 regions from genomic DNA. In the paper's pipeline: The number of nucleated cells in each sample was estimated by amplification of reference gene primers within the assay. Sequence reads were collapsed and filtered to measure the absolute abundance of every unique TCRbeta CDR3 rearrangement. For each sample, productive Simpson clonality was calculated as the square root of Simpson's diversity index over productive rearrangements. Entries here come from immuneACCESS through TCRdb and include only in-frame sequences with V and J called. Some clones fail to appear in such tables; in the studies checked, an unresolved V gene covers under half of the shortfall, and the cause of the remainder is unknown. That table supplies the V and J calls and clone size; D and trimming were determined from the DNA. This sample has around 60,000 clones in its table, and more than 75% of those were observed once. Jointly, the top ten make up about 1.3% of the sample.

The CDR3 runs 12 residues from the cysteine to the phenylalanine. Only CDR3 DNA remains: 36 bases, in frame from the first base. The V end loses 5 bases and the J end loses 6 bases, and a stretch of 7 bases separates them. CDR1 and CDR2 are drawn from the germline V gene: SGHAT, FQNNGV. Summary of the overall study and its limitations: Clinical and demographic metadata were provided uncurated, with the amount varying by source and participant.

Sequenced material: peripheral blood. Here the chain combines TRBV11-2 and TRBJ2-2, with no confidently assigned D gene. This receptor was taken from a man in his sixties with acute or convalescent COVID-19. The CDR3 loop reads CASSPVAGELFF. The DNA sequence follows: TGTGCCAGCAGCCCGGTTGCCGGGGAGCTGTTTTTT.